The rows below give T cell receptor beta chains drawn from one sample of a study of T cell responses to AZD1222 COVID-19 vaccine. Repertoires were generated with immunoSEQ multiplex PCR, while TCRdb's copy carries only in-frame clones and drops some. The table lists 90,000 to 120,000 clones, about 90% of them singletons, with roughly a fifth in the top ten. The source was peripheral blood, collected on day 0 of AZD1222 vaccination. Receptors originate from an adult in good health. Both conserved end residues are part of each CDR3. D genes are given only for firm matches. Size tells how often a clone was seen (once, few, many) or the class of an expanded clone, and some rows leave it out.

D,V,size,J,length,CDR3,DNA
TRBD2,TRBV20-1,NA,TRBJ2-7,14,CSASKGLVGYEQYF,TGCAGTGCTAGTAAGGGACTAGTGGGCTACGAGCAGTACTTC
NA,TRBV6-5,NA,TRBJ1-6,12,CASSFLGRPLHF,TGTGCCAGCAGTTTCCTAGGGAGGCCCCTCCACTTT
NA,TRBV6-6,NA,TRBJ1-4,11,CASSAEERLFF,TGTGCCAGCAGTGCGGAGGAGAGGCTGTTTTTT
NA,TRBV12-5,NA,TRBJ1-1,13,CASSGGLFTEAFF,TGTGCTTCATCTGGGGGGCTTTTCACTGAAGCTTTCTTT
NA,TRBV19,NA,TRBJ2-1,17,CASSKDFRIPTYNEQFF,TGTGCCAGTAGTAAAGACTTCCGGATACCTACCTACAATGAGCAGTTCTTC
NA,TRBV7-2,NA,TRBJ1-5,15,CASSLAGTENQPQHF,TGTGCCAGCAGCTTAGCCGGGACGGAGAATCAGCCCCAGCATTTT
TRBD2,TRBV9,NA,TRBJ2-1,15,CASSVGGGATDEQFF,TGTGCCAGCAGCGTTGGCGGGGGGGCTACCGATGAGCAGTTCTTC
TRBD1,TRBV4-2,NA,TRBJ1-3,15,CASSSQQGAGNTIYF,TGTGCCAGCAGCTCACAACAGGGGGCTGGAAACACCATATATTTT
NA,TRBV18,NA,TRBJ1-2,18,CASSPLVGKGLANYGYTF,TGTGCCAGCTCACCACTGGTCGGAAAGGGGCTAGCTAACTATGGCTACACCTTC
NA,TRBV19,NA,TRBJ1-5,17,CASSILVGPQGNQPQHF,TGTGCCAGTAGTATTCTTGTAGGCCCGCAGGGCAATCAGCCCCAGCATTTT
NA,TRBV6-2/TRBV6-3,NA,TRBJ2-1,13,CASSYPSPGEQFF,TGTGCCAGCAGTTACCCTTCGCCAGGGGAGCAGTTCTTC
NA,TRBV4-3,NA,TRBJ1-2,15,CASSQSGGEDYGYTF,TGCGCCAGCAGCCAATCGGGAGGGGAGGACTATGGCTACACCTTC
TRBD1,TRBV4-3,few,TRBJ1-2,16,CASSQDQGTARYGYTF,TGCGCCAGCAGCCAAGATCAAGGGACAGCCCGCTATGGCTACACCTTC
NA,TRBV19,NA,TRBJ2-1,14,CASSIFSGDREQFF,TGTGCCAGTAGTATATTCTCAGGGGATCGTGAGCAGTTCTTC
TRBD2,TRBV10-3,NA,TRBJ2-1,14,CATSRELAGREQFF,TGTGCCACCTCGAGGGAACTAGCGGGGAGAGAGCAGTTCTTC
NA,TRBV5-1,NA,TRBJ1-2,14,CASSRTGASYGYTF,TGCGCCAGCAGCAGGACGGGGGCTTCCTATGGCTACACCTTC
NA,TRBV2,NA,TRBJ1-6,15,CASSERAGENSPLHF,TGTGCCAGCAGTGAGAGGGCAGGGGAGAATTCACCCCTCCACTTT
NA,TRBV3-1/TRBV3-2,NA,TRBJ1-5,14,CASSQGGAAQPQHF,TGTGCCAGCAGCCAAGGAGGGGCAGCTCAGCCCCAGCATTTT
TRBD1,TRBV5-1,NA,TRBJ1-2,14,CASSSSPGQLGYTF,TGCGCCAGCAGCTCCTCCCCGGGACAGTTGGGCTACACCTTC
NA,TRBV5-1,NA,TRBJ2-1,12,CASSLVANEQFF,TGCGCCAGCAGCTTGGTGGCAAATGAGCAGTTCTTC
NA,TRBV6-5,NA,TRBJ1-2,13,CASSYSIGGGYTF,TGTGCCAGCAGTTACTCGATTGGGGGTGGCTACACCTTC
NA,TRBV21-1,once,TRBJ2-5,16,CASSKKPRQVQETQYF,TGTGCCAGCAGCAAAAAGCCGAGACAGGTCCAAGAGACCCAGTACTTC
TRBD1,TRBV7-9,NA,TRBJ1-3,16,CASSQRDSTSGNTIYF,TGTGCCAGCAGCCAAAGGGACAGTACATCTGGAAACACCATATATTTT
TRBD1,TRBV12-3/TRBV12-4,NA,TRBJ1-1,13,CASTWTGGTEAFF,TGTGCCAGCACCTGGACAGGAGGCACTGAAGCTTTCTTT
NA,TRBV3-1/TRBV3-2,NA,TRBJ1-1,14,CASSHAEGSTEAFF,TGTGCCAGCAGCCATGCGGAGGGATCCACTGAAGCTTTCTTT
NA,TRBV7-2,NA,TRBJ2-5,14,CASSSGHGEETQYF,TGTGCCAGCAGCTCGGGTCACGGAGAAGAGACCCAGTACTTC
NA,TRBV20-1,few,TRBJ2-7,11,CSARDVYEQYF,TGCAGTGCTAGAGATGTCTACGAGCAGTACTTC
TRBD1,TRBV9,NA,TRBJ2-2,15,CASSAGQGVTGELFF,TGTGCCAGCAGCGCGGGACAGGGGGTCACCGGGGAGCTGTTTTTT
TRBD2,TRBV11-3,NA,TRBJ2-7,15,CASSLEAGDSYEQYF,TGTGCCAGCAGCTTAGAGGCGGGGGACTCCTACGAGCAGTACTTC
TRBD2,TRBV7-2,NA,TRBJ2-1,17,CASSLAGTSGGVNEQFF,TGTGCCAGCAGCTTAGCGGGTACTAGCGGGGGCGTCAATGAGCAGTTCTTC
NA,TRBV7-2,once,TRBJ1-5,15,CASSPPGSGHQPQHF,TGTGCCAGCAGCCCCCCGGGCAGCGGGCATCAGCCCCAGCATTTT
TRBD2,TRBV6-4,NA,TRBJ2-1,15,CASSEAAGGYNEQFF,TGTGCCAGCAGTGAGGCAGCGGGGGGCTACAATGAGCAGTTCTTC
TRBD1,TRBV6-5,NA,TRBJ1-1,11,CASRTGVQAFF,TGTGCCAGCAGGACAGGGGTTCAGGCTTTCTTT
TRBD1,TRBV30,NA,TRBJ1-2,15,CAWSGGTDNNYGYTF,TGTGCCTGGAGTGGAGGGACAGACAATAACTATGGCTACACCTTC
TRBD2,TRBV14,once,TRBJ2-3,16,CASSQRRGGGTDTQYF,TGTGCCAGCAGCCAACGCCGGGGGGGCGGTACAGATACGCAGTATTTT
NA,TRBV6-5,once,TRBJ1-6,15,CASSRQATAGSPLHF,TGTGCCAGCAGTCGACAGGCGACCGCGGGTTCACCCCTCCACTTT
TRBD1,TRBV5-6,NA,TRBJ1-2,14,CASSSRDRVYGYTF,TGTGCCAGCAGCTCCCGGGACAGGGTCTATGGCTACACCTTC
NA,TRBV6-2/TRBV6-3,NA,TRBJ1-4,13,CASSLTPNEKLFF,TGTGCCAGCAGCCTGACACCTAATGAAAAACTGTTTTTT
TRBD1,TRBV19,NA,TRBJ1-5,16,CASSWVSGTGDQPQHF,TGTGCCAGTAGCTGGGTTTCCGGGACAGGGGATCAGCCCCAGCATTTT
NA,TRBV7-6,NA,TRBJ1-1,15,CASSLAGGGGTEAFF,TGTGCCAGCAGCTTAGCGGGCGGGGGAGGCACTGAAGCTTTCTTT
NA,TRBV10-2,NA,TRBJ1-3,13,CASSGQGGNTIYF,TGCGCCAGCAGTGGGCAGGGTGGAAACACCATATATTTT
NA,TRBV7-8,NA,TRBJ1-4,15,CASVSRSAGVGKLFF,TGTGCCAGCGTCTCAAGGTCGGCGGGGGTTGGAAAACTGTTTTTT
TRBD1,TRBV4-3,once,TRBJ1-2,15,CASSQDYGTGAGYTF,TGCGCCAGCAGCCAAGATTACGGGACAGGGGCTGGCTACACCTTC
NA,TRBV6-5,NA,TRBJ2-1,14,CASSPQRSGNEQFF,TGTGCCAGCAGCCCCCAGCGATCGGGCAATGAGCAGTTCTTC